One and the same sample provided the 17 T cell receptor beta chains below, sequenced in a study of T cell repertoires in aging, cancer and after chemotherapy. The template was genomic DNA from peripheral blood, not RNA. TRB rearrangements spanning V, D and J were amplified using mixed TRB-A/B primers. TCRdb passed the multiplex PCR reads through MiXCR, listing each CDR3 protein once. The table has about 6,000 distinct CDR3 sequences, around 21% seen once. Sequenced material: blood. The receptors derive from a human donor in good health.

By sample fraction, this clonotype is medium-sized (0.01 to 0.1%). This chain joins TRBV7-6 and TRBJ2-3; 9 bases are shared with TRBD1. CDR3 size: 15 residues. The V segment lost 10 bases and the J segment 0 bases; nucleotides outside the gene matches: 8. Germline V gives CDR1 SGHVS, CDR2 FNYEAQ. The CDR3, as DNA: TGTGCCACCCCAACAGGGGGCAGGAGCACAGATACGCAGTATTTT. Its translation: CATPTGGRSTDTQYF.

This clonotype is categorized as medium-sized. The V and J genes are TRBV7-3 and TRBJ1-1; D is uncertain. With 4 bases removed from V and 0 bases from J, the gap between germline ends came to 6 bases. This CDR3 comprises 13 residues. In germline, CDR1 is SGHTA, CDR2 FQGTGA. The CDR3 spells CASSSALNTEAFF. The CDR3 nucleotides read TGTGCCAGCAGCTCGGCCCTGAACACTGAAGCTTTCTTT.

There are a few counts of this clonotype. The chain carries TRBV5-1 and TRBJ2-5; weak D call: TRBD1 (5 bases). Germline CDR1 reads SGHRS; CDR2 reads YFSETQ. CDR3 length: 14 residues. V was cut by 2 bases and J by 2 bases, with 10 bases left in between. In DNA, the CDR3 is TGCGCCAGCAGCTTACAGGTGACTCAAGAGACCCAGTACTTC. Its translation: CASSLQVTQETQYF.

The chain links TRBV20-1 to TRBJ1-2; 9 bases match TRBD1. This CDR3 region has 13 residues. Germline V gene lookup returns CDR1 DFQATT and CDR2 SNEGSKA (reference sequence). The trim removed 3 bases at V and 4 bases at J, leaving 3 bases unmatched. The CDR3 sequence: CSARDRGPYGYTF. Here the CDR3 DNA reads TGCAGTGCTAGGGACAGGGGCCCCTATGGCTACACCTTC.

This clonotype turned up a few times. The chain's CDR3 is CSVARGRTDTQYF. CDR3 DNA sequence: TGCAGCGTTGCCCGGGGGCGTACAGATACGCAGTATTTT. The J gene is TRBJ2-3, the V gene TRBV29-1; D may correspond to TRBD1 or TRBD2 (6 bases each). Germline V gene data show CDR1 as SQVTM and CDR2 as ANQGSEA. The CDR3 has 13 amino acids. Trimming left V 4 bases short and J 3 bases short, with 11 bases between.

V usage is TRBV5-1 and J usage is TRBJ2-1, with D perhaps TRBD1 (6 bases). Germline CDR1 SGHRS, CDR2 YFSETQ. The CDR3 totals 16 residues. The V end lost 0 bases, the J end lost 2 bases, and 12 bases lay between the germline ends. The CDR3 protein is CASSLGQAGTYNEQFF. In nucleotides, the CDR3 is TGCGCCAGCAGCTTGGGACAGGCCGGGACCTACAATGAGCAGTTCTTC.

This clonotype ranks as medium-sized. The chain has TRBV5-6 and TRBJ1-1; 9 bases are a match to TRBD1. The CDR3 runs to 14 residues. V shed 4 bases, J shed 0 bases, and the junction held 1 base outside the gene matches. Germline CDR1 and CDR2: SGHDT and YYEEEE. The CDR3 DNA is TGTGCCAGCAGCCGGACAGGGGTGAACACTGAAGCTTTCTTT. This sequence encodes CASSRTGVNTEAFF. Drawing the rest from reference TRBV5-6 and TRBJ1-1, the complete variable domain is DAGVTQSPTHLIKTRGQQVTLRCSPKSGHDTVSWYQQALGQGPQFIFQYYEEEERQRGNFPDRFSGHQFPNYSSELNVNALLLGDSALYLCASSRTGVNTEAFFGQGTRLTVV.

By sample fraction, this clonotype is medium-sized. The V call is TRBV20-1, the J call TRBJ1-2, with a weak D call TRBD1 (5 bases). The CDR3 covers 13 residues. Germline CDR1 DFQATT, CDR2 SNEGSKA (reference sequence). V was trimmed by 6 bases and J by 3 bases, leaving 14 bases between them. CDR3 nucleotides: TGCAGTGCCCTAACCGGGGGGTACTATGGCTACACCTTC. Residues: CSALTGGYYGYTF.

A few counts support this clonotype. This rearrangement joins TRBV7-3 to TRBJ2-3, with D perhaps matching TRBD2 (6 bases). CDR1 is SGHTA, CDR2 FQGTGA, per germline. The CDR3 extends over 16 amino acids. The ends were cut back, 2 bases at V and 0 bases at J, with 12 bases in the middle. The CDR3: CASSLYHGTSTDTQYF. DNA of the CDR3: TGTGCCAGCAGCTTATACCACGGGACTAGCACAGATACGCAGTATTTT.

This clonotype appeared a few times. V and J are TRBV7-8 and TRBJ2-1, with TRBD2 as a possible D gene (6 bases). This CDR3 comprises 12 residues. The germline gives CDR1 SGHVS, CDR2 FQNEAQ. V was clipped by 1 base and J by 10 bases, with 8 bases between them. The CDR3 region is CASSLEAGEQFF. CDR3 nucleotides: TGTGCCAGCAGCTTAGAGGCGGGGGAGCAGTTCTTC.

This clonotype was picked up many times. The chain has TRBV11-2 and TRBJ2-1, with D hard to call. Germline CDR1 SGHAT, CDR2 FQNNGV. This CDR3 has 13 amino acids. V lost 4 bases and J 7 bases, leaving 11 bases between the germline ends. The DNA of the CDR3 is TGTGCCAGCAGCTCCAATATTAGAAATGAGCAGTTCTTC. The encoded protein is CASSSNIRNEQFF.

The chain links TRBV6-1 to TRBJ2-3; D ambiguous. Germline V gene lookup returns CDR1 MNHNS and CDR2 SASEGT. V lost 7 bases to trimming and J lost 1 base, with 9 bases between them. The CDR3 sequence is 13 residues long. Here the CDR3 reads CASNKLGTDTQYF. In DNA form, the CDR3 reads TGTGCCAGCAACAAGCTCGGCACAGATACGCAGTATTTT.

The chain has TRBV7-2 and TRBJ2-1; 9 bases map to TRBD2. This CDR3 region has 18 residues. The germline V gene has CDR1 SGHTA and CDR2 FQGNSA. V gave up 0 bases and J gave up 1 base; unmatched junction bases: 7. CDR3 bases: TGTGCCAGCAGCTTAGCAAGGCGGGGGGGGATATCCTACAATGAGCAGTTCTTC. Translation: CASSLARRGGISYNEQFF.

Sample share makes this clonotype medium-sized. The J gene is TRBJ2-2, the V gene TRBV12-3 or TRBV12-4, with 8 nucleotides matching TRBD1. Trimming removed 7 bases from V and 2 bases from J; junction bases left unmatched: 6. The CDR3 runs 15 residues. CDR3 sequence (DNA): TGTGCCAGCAATCCGACAGGGGCCAACACCGGGGAGCTGTTTTTT. As protein: CASNPTGANTGELFF.

Only a few counts were recorded for this clonotype. The J gene is TRBJ2-3, the V gene TRBV6-5; weak D call: TRBD1 (5 bases). V gave up 4 bases and J gave up 0 bases, with 17 bases separating them. Germline CDR1 and CDR2: MNHEY and SVGAGI. This CDR3 is built from 17 residues. The CDR3 DNA is TGTGCCAGCAGTTGGGGCCCCCTCCGCCGTAGCACAGATACGCAGTATTTT. It specifies CASSWGPLRRSTDTQYF.

Sample share makes this clonotype medium-sized. This chain links TRBV20-1 with TRBJ2-1; 11 bases line up with TRBD2. The J segment lost 7 bases and the V segment lost 6 bases, leaving 2 bases of the junction unmatched. Germline V gene data show CDR1 as DFQATT and CDR2 as SNEGSKA (reference sequence). This CDR3 has 12 residues. The CDR3 protein is CSAGTSGNEQFF. In DNA form, the CDR3 reads TGCAGTGCCGGGACTAGCGGTAATGAGCAGTTCTTC.

This clonotype was observed a handful of times. The V and J genes are TRBV12-3 or TRBV12-4 and TRBJ1-5; D is possibly TRBD1 (5 bases). The CDR3 spans 15 residues. The V end was cut by 3 bases, the J end by 7 bases, with 16 bases between. The CDR3 DNA reads TGTGCCAGCAGTTTTGGGGCAAACTATCTGCAGCCCCAGCATTTT. Protein sequence: CASSFGANYLQPQHF.